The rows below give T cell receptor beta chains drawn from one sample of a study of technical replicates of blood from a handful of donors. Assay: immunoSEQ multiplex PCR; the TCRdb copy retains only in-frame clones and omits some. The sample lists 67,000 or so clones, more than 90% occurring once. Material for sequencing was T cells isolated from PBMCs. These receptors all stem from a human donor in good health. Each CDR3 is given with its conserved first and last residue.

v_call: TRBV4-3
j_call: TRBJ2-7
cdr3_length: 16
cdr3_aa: CASSQAFLADIYEQYF

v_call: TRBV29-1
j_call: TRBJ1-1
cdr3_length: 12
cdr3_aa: CSSQDRGLHAFF

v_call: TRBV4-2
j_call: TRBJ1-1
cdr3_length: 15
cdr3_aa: CASSQEGTGAPEAFF

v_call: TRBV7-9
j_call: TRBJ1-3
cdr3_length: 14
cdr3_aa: CASPSELSGNTIYF

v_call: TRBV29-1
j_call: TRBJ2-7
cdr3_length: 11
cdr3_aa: CSVEDSYEQYF

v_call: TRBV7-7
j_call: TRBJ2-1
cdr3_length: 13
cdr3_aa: CASSLAGGYEQFF

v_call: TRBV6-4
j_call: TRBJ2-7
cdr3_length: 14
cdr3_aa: CASSERGDVDEQYF

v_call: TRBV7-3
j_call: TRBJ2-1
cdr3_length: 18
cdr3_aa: CASSLLGGTSGAPNEQFF

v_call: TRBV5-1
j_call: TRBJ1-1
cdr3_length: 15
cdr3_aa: CASSYNGGEGTEAFF

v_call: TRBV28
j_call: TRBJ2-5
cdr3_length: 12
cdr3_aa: CASNQLRETQYF

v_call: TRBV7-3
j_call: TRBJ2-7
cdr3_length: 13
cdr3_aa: CASSERVASEQYF

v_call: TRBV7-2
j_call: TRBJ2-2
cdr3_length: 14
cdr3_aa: CASSLLAGTGELFF

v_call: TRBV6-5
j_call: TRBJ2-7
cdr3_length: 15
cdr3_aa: CASRKGTSVSYEQYF

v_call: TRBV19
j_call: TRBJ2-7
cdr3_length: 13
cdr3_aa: CASSIQGSYEQYF

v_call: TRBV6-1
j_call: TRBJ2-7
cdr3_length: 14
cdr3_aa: CASRLRLAAYEQYF

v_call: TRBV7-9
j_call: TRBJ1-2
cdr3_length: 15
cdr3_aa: CASSPPYPGIYGYTF

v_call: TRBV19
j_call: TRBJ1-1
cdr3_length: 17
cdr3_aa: CASSILGPGGKDTEAFF

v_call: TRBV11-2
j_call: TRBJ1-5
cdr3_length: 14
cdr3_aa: CASSPTGDGQPQHF

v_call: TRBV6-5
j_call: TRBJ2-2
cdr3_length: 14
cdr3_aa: CASSYIVGPGELFF